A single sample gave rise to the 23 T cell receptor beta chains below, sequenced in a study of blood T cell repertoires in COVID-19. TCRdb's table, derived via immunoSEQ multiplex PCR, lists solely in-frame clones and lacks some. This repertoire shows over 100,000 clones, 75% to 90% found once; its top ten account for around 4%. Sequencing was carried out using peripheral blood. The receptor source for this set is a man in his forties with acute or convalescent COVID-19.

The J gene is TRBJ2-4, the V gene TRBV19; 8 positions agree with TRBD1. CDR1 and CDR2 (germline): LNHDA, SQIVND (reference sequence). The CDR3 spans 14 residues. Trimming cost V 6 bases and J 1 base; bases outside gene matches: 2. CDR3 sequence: CASRQGEAKNIQYF. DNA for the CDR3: TGTGCCAGTAGACAGGGGGAGGCCAAAAACATTCAGTACTTC. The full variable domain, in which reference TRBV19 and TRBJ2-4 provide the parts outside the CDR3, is DGGITQSPKYLFRKEGQNVTLSCEQNLNHDAMYWYRQDPGQGLRLIYYSQIVNDFQKGDIAEGYSVSREKKESFPLTVTSAQKNPTAFYLCASRQGEAKNIQYFGAGTRLSVL.

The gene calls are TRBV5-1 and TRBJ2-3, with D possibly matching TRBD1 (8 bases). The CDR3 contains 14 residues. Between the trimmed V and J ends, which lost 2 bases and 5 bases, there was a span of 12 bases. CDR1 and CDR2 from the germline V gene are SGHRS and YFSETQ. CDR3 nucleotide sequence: TGCGCCAGCAGCTTACAGGGGGAGGGAGATACGCAGTATTTT. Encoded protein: CASSLQGEGDTQYF.

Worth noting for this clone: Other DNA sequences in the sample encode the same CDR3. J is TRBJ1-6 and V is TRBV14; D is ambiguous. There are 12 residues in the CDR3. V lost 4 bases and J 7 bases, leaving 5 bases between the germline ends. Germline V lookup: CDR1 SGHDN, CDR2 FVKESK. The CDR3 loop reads CASSLGNSPLHF. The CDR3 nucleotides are TGTGCCAGCAGCCTCGGGAATTCACCCCTCCACTTT.

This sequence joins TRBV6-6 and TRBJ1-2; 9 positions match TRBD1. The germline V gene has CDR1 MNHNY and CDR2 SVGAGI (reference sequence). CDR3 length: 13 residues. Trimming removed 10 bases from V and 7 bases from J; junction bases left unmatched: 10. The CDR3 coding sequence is TGTGCCACCCACAGGGGGCGCTCCGCTGGCTACACCTTC. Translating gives CATHRGRSAGYTF.

The CDR3 here is CASSLEPGQGYGYTF. CDR3 bases: TGTGCCAGCAGCTTAGAGCCGGGACAGGGCTATGGCTACACCTTC. The chain is built from TRBV7-9 and TRBJ1-2; 9 nucleotides line up with TRBD1. This CDR3 comprises 15 residues. Trimming cost V 1 base and J 4 bases; bases outside gene matches: 4. Germline V CDR1 and CDR2: SEHNR, FQNEAQ (reference sequence).

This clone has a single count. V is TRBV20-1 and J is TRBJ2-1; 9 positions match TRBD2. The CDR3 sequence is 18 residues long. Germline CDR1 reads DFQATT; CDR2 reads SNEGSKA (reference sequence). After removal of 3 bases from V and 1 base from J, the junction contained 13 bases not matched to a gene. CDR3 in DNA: TGCAGTGCTAGTCCGCCTGAGGGTAGCGGGAGTTCCTACAATGAGCAGTTCTTC. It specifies CSASPPEGSGSSYNEQFF.

CDR3 nucleotides: TGTGCCAGCAGCTTGGGGACTAGCGGGAGGGCGGATACGCAGTATTTT. It yields the protein CASSLGTSGRADTQYF. This chain uses TRBV11-3 with TRBJ2-3, with TRBD2 matching over 16 bases. CDR3 length: 16 residues. In germline, CDR1 is SGHNT, CDR2 YENEEA. The V and J ends lost 3 bases and 6 bases, in that order; junction bases with no gene match: 3. Filled out from reference TRBV11-3 and TRBJ2-3, the complete variable domain reads EAGVVQSPRYKIIEKKQPVAFWCNPISGHNTLYWYLQNLGQGPELLIRYENEEAVDDSQLPKDRFSAERLKGVDSTLKIQPAELGDSAVYLCASSLGTSGRADTQYFGPGTRLTVL.

CDR3 bases: TGCGCCAGCAGCCCGAGGACAGTTTCCTACGAGCAGTACTTC. Its translation: CASSPRTVSYEQYF. This sequence joins TRBV5-1 and TRBJ2-7; possible D gene TRBD1, 6 bases. This CDR3 spans 14 amino acids. V gave up 4 bases and J gave up 1 base, with 12 bases separating them. Germline assignment: CDR1 SGHRS and CDR2 YFSETQ. The full variable domain, completed using reference TRBV5-1 and TRBJ2-7, is KAGVTQTPRYLIKTRGQQVTLSCSPISGHRSVSWYQQTPGQGLQFLFEYFSETQRNKGNFPGRFSGRQFSNSRSEMNVSTLELGDSALYLCASSPRTVSYEQYFGPGTRLTVT.

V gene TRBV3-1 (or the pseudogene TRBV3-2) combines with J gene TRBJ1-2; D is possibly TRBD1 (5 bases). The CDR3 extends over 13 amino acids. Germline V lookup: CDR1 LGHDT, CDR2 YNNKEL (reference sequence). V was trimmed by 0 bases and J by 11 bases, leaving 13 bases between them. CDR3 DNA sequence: TGTGCCAGCAGCCAAGAGGTCAGGGCAGGATACACCTTC. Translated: CASSQEVRAGYTF.

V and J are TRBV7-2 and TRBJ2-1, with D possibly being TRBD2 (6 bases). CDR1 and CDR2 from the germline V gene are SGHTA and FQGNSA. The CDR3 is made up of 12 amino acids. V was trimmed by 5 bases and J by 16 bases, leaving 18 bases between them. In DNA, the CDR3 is TGTGCCAGCAGCCTGGACTACGGACCACAATTCTTC. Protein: CASSLDYGPQFF.

The CDR3 sequence: CASTATAGGTGELFF. In DNA, the CDR3 is TGTGCCAGCACCGCTACAGCGGGAGGGACCGGGGAGCTGTTTTTT. The chain joins TRBV11-3 to TRBJ2-2; TRBD2 agrees at 10 bases. The germline V gene has CDR1 SGHNT and CDR2 YENEEA. V trimming: 7 bases; J trimming: 5 bases; junction bases outside the gene matches: 7. The CDR3 is 15 residues long.

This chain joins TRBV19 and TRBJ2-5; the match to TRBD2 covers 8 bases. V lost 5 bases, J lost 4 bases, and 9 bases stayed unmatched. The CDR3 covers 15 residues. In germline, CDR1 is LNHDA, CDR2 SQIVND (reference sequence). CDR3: CASSGLAGLRETQYF. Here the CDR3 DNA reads TGTGCCAGTAGTGGCCTAGCGGGCCTTCGAGAGACCCAGTACTTC.

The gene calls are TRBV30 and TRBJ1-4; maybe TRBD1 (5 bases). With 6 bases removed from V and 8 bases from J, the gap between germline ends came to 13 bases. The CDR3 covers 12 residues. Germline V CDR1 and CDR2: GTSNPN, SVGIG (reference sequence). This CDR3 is CACHRLGEKLFF. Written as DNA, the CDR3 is TGTGCCTGCCACAGGCTCGGCGAAAAACTGTTTTTT.

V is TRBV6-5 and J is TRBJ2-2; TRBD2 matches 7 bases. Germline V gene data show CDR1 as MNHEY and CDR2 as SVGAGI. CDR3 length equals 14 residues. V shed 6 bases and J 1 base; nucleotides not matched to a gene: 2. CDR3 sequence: CASRLAQNTGELFF. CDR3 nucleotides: TGTGCCAGCAGACTAGCGCAGAACACCGGGGAGCTGTTTTTT.

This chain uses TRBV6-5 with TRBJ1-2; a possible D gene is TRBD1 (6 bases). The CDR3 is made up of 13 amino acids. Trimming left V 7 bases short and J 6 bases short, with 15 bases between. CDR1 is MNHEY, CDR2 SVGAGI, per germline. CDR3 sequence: CASTSGYRDGYTF. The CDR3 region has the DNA TGTGCCAGCACTTCGGGATACAGGGATGGCTACACCTTC.

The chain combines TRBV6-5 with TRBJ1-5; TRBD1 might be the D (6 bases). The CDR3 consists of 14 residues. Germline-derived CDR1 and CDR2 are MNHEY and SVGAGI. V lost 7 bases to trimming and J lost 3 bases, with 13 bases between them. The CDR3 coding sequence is TGTGCCAGCAACAAACAGGGTTTCAATCAGCCCCAGCATTTT. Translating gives CASNKQGFNQPQHF.

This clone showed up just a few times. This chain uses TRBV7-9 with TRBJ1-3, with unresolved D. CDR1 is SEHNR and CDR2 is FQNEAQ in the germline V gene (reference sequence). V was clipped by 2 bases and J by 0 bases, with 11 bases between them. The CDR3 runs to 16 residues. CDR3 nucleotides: TGTGCCAGCAGCTTACCCGCGATGAGCTCTGGAAACACCATATATTTT. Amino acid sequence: CASSLPAMSSGNTIYF.

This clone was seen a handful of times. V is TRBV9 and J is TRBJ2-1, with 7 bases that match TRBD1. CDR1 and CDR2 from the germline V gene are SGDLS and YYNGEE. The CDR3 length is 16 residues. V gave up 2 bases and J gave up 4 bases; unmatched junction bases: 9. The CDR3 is CASSVGAGTEYNEQFF. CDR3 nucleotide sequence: TGTGCCAGCAGCGTGGGGGCCGGGACAGAATACAATGAGCAGTTCTTC. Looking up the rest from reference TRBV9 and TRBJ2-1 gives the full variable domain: DSGVTQTPKHLITATGQRVTLRCSPRSGDLSVYWYQQSLDQGLQFLIQYYNGEERAKGNILERFSAQQFPDLHSELNLSSLELGDSALYFCASSVGAGTEYNEQFFGPGTRLTVL.

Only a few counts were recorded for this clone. DNA for the CDR3: TGCGCCAGCATGGAGGTTGACAATGAGCAGTTCTTC. This translates into CASMEVDNEQFF. The genes are TRBV5-1 and TRBJ2-1, with D possibly TRBD2 on 5 matching bases. V was trimmed by 6 bases and J by 5 bases, leaving 9 bases between them. From germline, CDR1 is SGHRS and CDR2 YFSETQ. This CDR3 spans 12 amino acids. Filled out from reference TRBV5-1 and TRBJ2-1, the complete variable domain reads KAGVTQTPRYLIKTRGQQVTLSCSPISGHRSVSWYQQTPGQGLQFLFEYFSETQRNKGNFPGRFSGRQFSNSRSEMNVSTLELGDSALYLCASMEVDNEQFFGPGTRLTVL.

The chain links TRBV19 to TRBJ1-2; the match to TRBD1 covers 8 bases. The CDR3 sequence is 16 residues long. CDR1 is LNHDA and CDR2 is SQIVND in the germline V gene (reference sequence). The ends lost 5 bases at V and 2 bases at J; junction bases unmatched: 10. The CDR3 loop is CASSSPRTGTNYGYTF. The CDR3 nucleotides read TGTGCCAGTAGTTCTCCCCGGACAGGGACGAACTATGGCTACACCTTC.

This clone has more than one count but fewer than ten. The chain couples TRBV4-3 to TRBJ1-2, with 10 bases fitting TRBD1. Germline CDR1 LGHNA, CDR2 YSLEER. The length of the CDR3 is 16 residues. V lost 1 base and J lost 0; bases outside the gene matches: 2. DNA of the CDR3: TGCGCCAGCAGCCAAGGTGGACAGGGGGCTAACTATGGCTACACCTTC. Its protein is CASSQGGQGANYGYTF.

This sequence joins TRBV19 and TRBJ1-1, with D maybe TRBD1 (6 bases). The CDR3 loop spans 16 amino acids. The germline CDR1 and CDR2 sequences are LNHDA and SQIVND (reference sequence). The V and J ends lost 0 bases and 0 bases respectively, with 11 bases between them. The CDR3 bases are TGTGCCAGTAGTATAGACCCACAGGGCGTGAACACTGAAGCTTTCTTT. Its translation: CASSIDPQGVNTEAFF.

This CDR3 reads CASSEGLQASSPLHF. As DNA, the CDR3 is TGTGCCAGCAGTGAAGGTTTGCAGGCGAGTTCACCCCTCCACTTT. The chain recombines TRBV2 with TRBJ1-6; unclear D gene. V lost 1 base, J lost 9 bases, and 13 bases lay in between. The germline V gene encodes CDR1 SNHLY and CDR2 FYNNEI. This CDR3 has 15 amino acids.